These 8 T cell receptor beta chains were sequenced from one sample in a study of Graves' ophthalmopathy and Graves' hyperthyroidism. The authors amplified TCR beta CDR3 regions, and they did so from RNA transcripts for repertoire sequencing. RT-PCR with HTBI primers came first, then second-round multiplex PCR. TCRdb re-called the multiplex PCR reads through MiXCR, storing one row per CDR3 protein. The table lists around 50,000 distinct CDR3 sequences, around half of them singletons. The sample was peripheral blood. The receptors come from an adult man with Graves' ophthalmopathy.

The sample holds many counts of this clonotype. Just one base apart from a much larger clone, this may be a read error. In nucleotides, the CDR3 is TGTGCCAGCAGTTACTCGAGTGAGGCCCAGTACTTC. Translated, it gives CASSYSSEAQYF. The chain carries TRBV6-6 and TRBJ2-5; D gene uncertain. The CDR3 has 12 amino acids. The germline V gene encodes CDR1 MNHNY and CDR2 SVGAGI (reference sequence). V gave up 0 bases and J gave up 9 bases, with 8 bases separating them.

The table lists this clonotype with many counts. The V call is TRBV11-3, the J call TRBJ2-1; 12 nucleotides match TRBD2. CDR1 and CDR2 from the germline V gene are SGHNT and YENEEA. This CDR3 is built from 19 residues. V dropped 0 bases and J dropped 0; count of bases not matched to a gene: 6. CDR3 nucleotides: TGTGCCAGCAGCTTAGAAGGGACTAGCGGGTCGGTCTCCTACAATGAGCAGTTCTTC. Protein sequence: CASSLEGTSGSVSYNEQFF. The complete variable domain, with remaining parts taken from reference TRBV11-3 and TRBJ2-1, reads EAGVVQSPRYKIIEKKQPVAFWCNPISGHNTLYWYLQNLGQGPELLIRYENEEAVDDSQLPKDRFSAERLKGVDSTLKIQPAELGDSAVYLCASSLEGTSGSVSYNEQFFGPGTRLTVL.

This chain links TRBV19 with TRBJ1-2; no definite D call. CDR1 and CDR2 (germline): LNHDA, SQIVND (reference sequence). There are 12 residues in the CDR3. This CDR3 reads CGGTTGVYGYTF. The CDR3 nucleotides are TGTGGCGGTACCACCGGGGTCTATGGCTACACCTTC.

Comment on this clonotype: This is likely a read error, given that the CDR3 carries no conserved phenylalanine or tryptophan at its end. The CDR3 DNA reads TGCAGTGCTTATTGGACAGAGCGCTGGGGGGACCAGTACTGC. Translated, it gives CSAYWTERWGDQYC. This rearrangement joins TRBV20-1 to TRBJ2-5; D may be TRBD1 or TRBD2 (6 bases each). The CDR3 runs 14 residues. Germline-derived CDR1 and CDR2 are DFQATT and SNEGSKA (reference sequence). V lost 5 bases to trimming and J lost 10 bases, with 23 bases between them.

This chain links TRBV29-1 with TRBJ2-1; possible D gene TRBD2, 6 bases. Trimming cost V 7 bases and J 5 bases, with 12 bases left between them. The germline CDR1 and CDR2 sequences are SQVTM and ANQGSEA. The CDR3 runs to 12 residues. In DNA form, the CDR3 reads TGCAGCGGGGGGGTGGGCCACAATGAGCAGTTCTTC. It yields the protein CSGGVGHNEQFF.

This clonotype has at least ten counts. J is TRBJ1-3 and V is TRBV20-1; TRBD1 might be the D (5 bases). Germline values: CDR1 DFQATT, CDR2 SNEGSKA (reference sequence). The germline V and J ends were trimmed by 2 bases and 4 bases, with 12 bases remaining between them. There are 14 residues in the CDR3. The CDR3 DNA follows: TGCAGTGCTAGAAGGGGCGCTGAAGGAAACACCATATATTTT. Its translation: CSARRGAEGNTIYF.

A remark on this clonotype: Because the CDR3 is missing its conserved closing phenylalanine or tryptophan, this is likely a read error. V is TRBV6-6 and J is TRBJ2-1; TRBD1 agrees at 9 bases. CDR1 and CDR2 from the germline V gene are MNHNY and SVGAGI (reference sequence). The CDR3 sequence is 15 residues long. The CDR3 reads CASSIGTGSYKEQFL. CDR3 DNA: TGTGCCAGCTCGATCGGGACAGGGAGCTACAAAGAGCAGTTCTTA.

The chain joins TRBV7-9 to TRBJ2-1, with 10 bases matching TRBD2. Germline V gene data show CDR1 as SEHNR and CDR2 as FQNEAQ (reference sequence). V shed 10 bases, J shed 4 bases, and the junction held 10 bases outside the gene matches. CDR3 length: 15 amino acids. CDR3 amino acids: CATQGRTSGYNEQFF. In nucleotides, the CDR3 is TGTGCCACCCAAGGACGGACTAGCGGTTACAATGAGCAGTTCTTC.